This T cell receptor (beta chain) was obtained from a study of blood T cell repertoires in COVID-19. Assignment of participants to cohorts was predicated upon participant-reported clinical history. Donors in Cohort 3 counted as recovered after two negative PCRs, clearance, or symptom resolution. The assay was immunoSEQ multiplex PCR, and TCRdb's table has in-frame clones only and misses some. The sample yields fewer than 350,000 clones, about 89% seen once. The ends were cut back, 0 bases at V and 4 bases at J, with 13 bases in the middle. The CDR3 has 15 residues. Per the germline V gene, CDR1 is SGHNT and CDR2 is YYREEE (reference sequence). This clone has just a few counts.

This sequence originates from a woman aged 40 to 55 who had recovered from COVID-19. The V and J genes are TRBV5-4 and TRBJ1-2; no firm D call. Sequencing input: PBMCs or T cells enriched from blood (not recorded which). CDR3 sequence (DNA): TGTGCCAGCAGCTTGGTAGGCGGCGTCCCCTATGGCTACACCTTC. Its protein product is CASSLVGGVPYGYTF.